These 31 T cell receptor beta chains were all obtained from the same sample, sequenced in a study of regulatory T cells in long-lasting Graves disease. The time point denotes: persistent/refractory GD, antithyroid drugs over 5 years with positive TRAb. From RNA extracted from PBMCs, the TCR library was made. Libraries of TCR beta came from iRepertoire HTBI primers plus Arm-PCR of CDR3 regions. TCRdb re-called the multiplex PCR reads with MiXCR, one entry per CDR3 protein. Seen here are 350,000 to 450,000 distinct CDR3 sequences, roughly 23% observed once, and the top ten hold 14%. The sample here was peripheral blood mononuclear cells (PBMCs), taken when the disease was refractory, from a patient treated with antithyroid drugs. The receptors shown here come from a female donor with Graves disease.

This clonotype was recorded many times. DNA for the CDR3: TGTGCCAGCAGACAGGGTGTGGGGTCCTACGAGCAGTACTTC. This translates into CASRQGVGSYEQYF. J is TRBJ2-7 and V is TRBV12-3 or TRBV12-4; weak D call: TRBD1 (6 bases). This CDR3 comprises 14 residues. Trimming shortened V by 6 bases and J by 1 base, and 13 bases separated the two germline ends.

The CDR3 loop reads CASSQETGGPAQYF. The DNA of the CDR3 is TGCGCCAGCAGCCAAGAGACGGGAGGGCCAGCCCAGTACTTC. This chain uses TRBV4-1 with TRBJ2-5, with 8 bases aligning to TRBD2. This CDR3 is 14 amino acids long. Germline V lookup: CDR1 MGHRA, CDR2 YSYEKL. Germline trimming cut 0 bases from V and 9 bases from J; bases unmatched to any gene: 6.

The rearrangement links TRBV27 to TRBJ2-3, with TRBD2 identical over 9 bases. CDR3 length: 17 residues. Trimming at V came to 2 bases and at J to 1 base, leaving 7 bases not matched to a gene. CDR1 is MNHEY and CDR2 is SMNVEV in the germline V gene (reference sequence). Here the CDR3 reads CASSLALSGRGTDTQYF. In nucleotides, the CDR3 is TGTGCCAGCAGTTTAGCCCTTAGCGGGAGAGGCACAGATACGCAGTATTTT.

This clonotype was found once. This chain joins TRBV28 and TRBJ1-5; 9 nucleotides align to TRBD1. Germline V gives CDR1 MDHEN, CDR2 SYDVKM. The CDR3 sequence is 18 residues long. V shed 6 bases, J shed 2 bases, and the junction held 14 bases outside the gene matches. As DNA, the CDR3 is TGTGCCAGCAGCCCTAGCCACCGGGACAGGGCGGGCAATCAGCCCCAGCATTTT. Encoded protein: CASSPSHRDRAGNQPQHF. The complete variable domain, with remaining parts taken from reference TRBV28 and TRBJ1-5, reads DVKVTQSSRYLVKRTGEKVFLECVQDMDHENMFWYRQDPGLGLRLIYFSYDVKMKEKGDIPEGYSVSREKKERFSLILESASTNQTSMYLCASSPSHRDRAGNQPQHFGDGTRLSIL.

This clonotype showed up just a few times. The chain employs TRBV27 and TRBJ1-1; D gene unclear. The CDR3 spans 12 residues. CDR1 is MNHEY and CDR2 is SMNVEV in the germline V gene (reference sequence). Trimming removed 5 bases at V and 6 bases at J, with 10 bases between. The CDR3 nucleotides are TGTGCCAGCAGTACTGGTTACGCTGAAGCTTTCTTT. Translating gives CASSTGYAEAFF.

The gene calls are TRBV3-1 and TRBJ2-5; D might be TRBD2 (5 bases). There are 15 residues in the CDR3. Trimming took 2 bases from V and 8 from J, leaving 18 bases between them. Germline CDR1 reads LGHDT; CDR2 reads YNNKEL (reference sequence). CDR3 sequence: CASSQPRERVGTQYF. The CDR3 nucleotides read TGTGCCAGCAGCCAACCCAGAGAGAGGGTTGGAACCCAGTACTTC.

As to this clonotype: Given the absence of the conserved phenylalanine or tryptophan at the CDR3 end, a read error is likely. The chain uses TRBV12-3 or TRBV12-4 and TRBJ1-1; a weak D match, TRBD1 (5 bases). The CDR3 contains 13 residues. Trimming took 6 bases from V and 5 from J, leaving 13 bases between them. CDR3 region: CASSMNGGTEAFL. DNA for the CDR3: TGTGCCAGCAGCATGAACGGGGGAACTGAAGCTTTCCTT.

The chain joins TRBV11-2 to TRBJ2-1, with D tentatively TRBD2 (6 bases). V was cut by 5 bases and J by 10 bases, with 12 bases left in between. The CDR3 is 12 residues long. Per germline, CDR1 SGHAT and CDR2 FQNNGV. CDR3 loop: CASSERVVEQFF. CDR3 DNA: TGTGCCAGCAGCGAGCGGGTCGTAGAGCAGTTCTTC.

V usage is TRBV28 and J usage is TRBJ2-3; 12 nucleotides line up with TRBD2. Looked up from germline, CDR1 is MDHEN and CDR2 is SYDVKM. V gave up 6 bases and J gave up 2 bases; unmatched junction bases: 9. The CDR3 loop spans 17 amino acids. CDR3 sequence reads: CASRPPGTSGFTDTQYF. CDR3 in DNA: TGTGCCAGCAGACCACCTGGGACTAGCGGGTTCACAGATACGCAGTATTTT.

This clonotype was recorded at least ten times. The chain couples TRBV7-9 to TRBJ2-1; D is ambiguous. This CDR3 spans 12 amino acids. The ends were cut back, 1 base at V and 8 bases at J, with 6 bases in the middle. Germline CDR1 and CDR2: SEHNR and FQNEAQ (reference sequence). The CDR3 DNA follows: TGTGCCAGCAGCTTAGGGTTTGATGAGCAGTTCTTC. Protein sequence: CASSLGFDEQFF.

As concerns this clonotype: A clone one base away is much larger, so this may be a read error. CDR3 region: CASRVNREEGAFF. CDR3 nucleotide sequence: TGTGCCAGCAGAGTAAACCGGGAGGAGGGAGCTTTCTTT. This chain joins TRBV28 and TRBJ1-1; D is ambiguous. Germline CDR1 MDHEN, CDR2 SYDVKM. CDR3 size: 13 residues. Between the trimmed V and J ends, which lost 6 bases and 10 bases, there was a span of 18 bases.

In regard to this clonotype: As the CDR3 is not closed by the conserved phenylalanine or tryptophan, this likely results from a read error. The V call is TRBV11-2, the J call TRBJ1-1, with 7 positions matching TRBD1. CDR3 length: 14 amino acids. In germline, CDR1 is SGHAT, CDR2 FQNNGV. The V segment lost 6 bases and the J segment 4 bases; nucleotides outside the gene matches: 8. The CDR3 DNA reads TGTGCCAGCAGGGGAACAGGGGTTGGCACTGAAGCTTTCCTT. Translation gives CASRGTGVGTEAFL.

This clonotype was detected ten times or more. The V and J genes are TRBV2 and TRBJ2-7, with D possibly being TRBD2 (6 bases). V was shortened by 7 bases and J by 5 bases, with 27 bases between the two germline ends. The CDR3 has 17 residues. Per the germline V gene, CDR1 is SNHLY and CDR2 is FYNNEI. In DNA, the CDR3 is TGTGCCAGCATCGAGCGCCCACCTCGGGAGTTCGACCACGAGCAGTACTTC. Translated, it gives CASIERPPREFDHEQYF.

This clonotype came up a few times. V is TRBV20-1 and J is TRBJ2-1, with TRBD2 matching 10 bases. Trimming took 6 bases from V and 6 from J; bases not matched to a gene: 11. Germline CDR1 reads DFQATT; CDR2 reads SNEGSKA (reference sequence). CDR3 length: 15 amino acids. The CDR3 DNA sequence: TGCAGTGCGACCCACAGGACTAGCGGAATCAATGAGCAGTTCTTC. This translates into CSATHRTSGINEQFF.

This clonotype was found many times. V is TRBV28 and J is TRBJ2-7; D unclear. The CDR3 is made up of 13 amino acids. Trimming removed 3 bases at V and 3 bases at J, with 9 bases between. The germline CDR1 and CDR2 sequences are MDHEN and SYDVKM. Written as DNA, the CDR3 is TGTGCCAGCAGTTTCCTGCAGCACTACGAGCAGTACTTC. Encoded protein: CASSFLQHYEQYF.

As regards this clonotype: This may arise from a read error, as a much more abundant clone is one base away. This chain joins TRBV7-2 and TRBJ2-7; D gene uncertain. CDR1 SGHTA and CDR2 FQGNSA come from the germline V gene. Trimming took off 5 bases at V and 6 bases at J, with 8 bases between the two ends. This CDR3 comprises 11 residues. CDR3 loop: CASSQECEQYF. In nucleotides, the CDR3 is TGTGCCAGCAGCCAAGAATGCGAGCAGTACTTC.

CDR3 nucleotide sequence: TGCGCCAGCAGTGAGTCGGCTAGCGGCGGTGAGCAGTTCTTC. Translated: CASSESASGGEQFF. The rearrangement joins TRBV10-1 to TRBJ2-1, with 7 bases lining up with TRBD2. This CDR3 is 14 amino acids long. CDR1 and CDR2 from the germline V gene are WNHNN and SYGVQD (reference sequence). Losses at the gene ends were 0 bases for V and 9 bases for J; bases not matched to a gene: 5.

This clonotype occurred a few times. The V call is TRBV5-1, the J call TRBJ2-7, with TRBD2 identical over 8 bases. J lost 7 bases, V lost 4 bases, and 10 bases had no gene match. Germline CDR1 is SGHRS and CDR2 is YFSETQ. This CDR3 region has 14 residues. The CDR3 region has the DNA TGCGCCAGCAGCCCGGGGGGGCCCGCTCGGGAGCAGTACTTC. Translating gives CASSPGGPAREQYF.

The sample holds a few counts of this clonotype. The chain links TRBV29-1 to TRBJ2-7; possible D gene TRBD1, 5 bases. This CDR3 has 13 amino acids. Looked up from germline, CDR1 is SQVTM and CDR2 is ANQGSEA. Deletions cut 1 base from V and 0 bases from J, with 7 bases between. CDR3 residues: CSVEGGDSYEQYF. CDR3 coding DNA: TGCAGCGTTGAAGGGGGCGACTCCTACGAGCAGTACTTC.

This clonotype was counted many times. The rearrangement links TRBV12-3 or TRBV12-4 to TRBJ2-5; tentatively, D is TRBD1 or TRBD2 (6 bases each). The CDR3 length is 14 residues. V was pared by 5 bases and J by 1 base, with 11 bases between. The CDR3: CASSPGASQETQYF. The CDR3, as DNA: TGTGCCAGCAGTCCGGGGGCTAGCCAAGAGACCCAGTACTTC.

This clonotype was counted ten times or more. The rearrangement uses TRBV7-2 and TRBJ2-5, with D possibly being TRBD2 (6 bases). V gave up 2 bases and J gave up 1 base, with 14 bases separating them. The CDR3 is 16 residues long. Germline values: CDR1 SGHTA, CDR2 FQGNSA. The CDR3 spells CASSLWNLATQETQYF. CDR3 DNA sequence: TGTGCCAGCAGCTTATGGAATCTAGCGACCCAAGAGACCCAGTACTTC.

At least ten counts were recorded for this clonotype. The chain carries TRBV7-2 and TRBJ2-7; unclear D gene. Between the trimmed V and J ends, which lost 1 base and 6 bases, there was a span of 13 bases. Germline CDR1 and CDR2: SGHTA and FQGNSA. The CDR3 totals 14 residues. The CDR3 DNA follows: TGTGCCAGCAGCTTAGTGGTTCAAACTGGCGAGCAGTACTTC. Its translation is CASSLVVQTGEQYF.

This clonotype was observed at least ten times. This chain connects TRBV30 to TRBJ2-5; D perhaps matches TRBD1 (6 bases). The CDR3 is made up of 13 amino acids. V gave up 5 bases and J gave up 2 bases, with 12 bases separating them. The germline gives CDR1 GTSNPN, CDR2 SVGIG (reference sequence). This chain's CDR3 is CAWGRTVQETQYF. In nucleotides, the CDR3 is TGTGCCTGGGGAAGGACAGTACAAGAGACCCAGTACTTC.

The chain employs TRBV2 and TRBJ2-7, with 12 bases lining up with TRBD1. This CDR3 is 15 amino acids long. From germline, CDR1 is SNHLY and CDR2 FYNNEI. V lost 6 bases and J lost 5; bases outside the gene matches: 8. This CDR3 reads CASRAGTGGYDEQYF. The CDR3, as DNA: TGTGCCAGCAGGGCCGGGACAGGGGGCTACGACGAGCAGTACTTC.

This clonotype was counted many times. The rearrangement links TRBV5-1 to TRBJ2-7; D possibly corresponds to TRBD2 (7 bases). This CDR3 is 16 amino acids long. Deletions cut 0 bases from V and 6 bases from J, with 19 bases between. The germline V gene has CDR1 SGHRS and CDR2 YFSETQ. CDR3 sequence: CASSLEAGHASGEQYF. In nucleotides, the CDR3 is TGCGCCAGCAGCTTGGAAGCGGGACACGCATCGGGCGAGCAGTACTTC.

As regards this clonotype: Germline is not matched at one junction end, which may reflect a read error. The gene calls are TRBV5-5 and TRBJ1-1; 8 bases fit TRBD1. Germline V CDR1 and CDR2: SGHKS, YYEKEE (reference sequence). The CDR3 is 12 residues long. CDR3: CASSLDRVAAFF. DNA for the CDR3: TGCGCCAGCAGCTTGGACAGGGTGGCAGCTTTCTTT.

This clonotype was detected once. This may be a read error, as it is one base from a much larger clone. The rearrangement uses TRBV6-1 and TRBJ1-1, with 7 bases fitting TRBD1. The trim removed 10 bases at V and 6 bases at J, leaving 11 bases unmatched. There are 13 residues in the CDR3. In germline, CDR1 is MNHNS, CDR2 SASEGT. The CDR3 DNA follows: TGTGCCACCACGGGCGACAGGGAGGCTGAAGCTTTCTTT. Its translation is CATTGDREAEAFF.

This clonotype showed up many times. V is TRBV27 and J is TRBJ2-5, with D possibly TRBD2 on 6 matching bases. This CDR3 has 15 residues. The germline V and J ends were trimmed by 4 bases and 1 base, with 13 bases remaining between them. Germline-derived CDR1 and CDR2 are MNHEY and SMNVEV (reference sequence). The DNA of the CDR3 is TGTGCCAGCAGTTGGTCGGGAGATCCCCAAGAGACCCAGTACTTC. This sequence encodes CASSWSGDPQETQYF.

This clonotype was detected many times. The V call is TRBV28, the J call TRBJ2-7; 7 nucleotides agree with TRBD1. Germline loops: CDR1 MDHEN, CDR2 SYDVKM. V was pared by 4 bases and J by 4 bases, with 10 bases of the junction left unmatched. The CDR3 is 15 residues long. CDR3 sequence reads: CASSSSDRDFYEQYF. In nucleotides, the CDR3 is TGTGCCAGCAGTTCCTCAGACAGGGATTTTTACGAGCAGTACTTC.

This clonotype has at least ten counts. V gene TRBV20-1 combines with J gene TRBJ2-7; 14 positions agree with TRBD2. The CDR3 covers 14 residues. The V gene's germline CDR1 is DFQATT and CDR2 SNEGSKA (reference sequence). V gave up 3 bases and J gave up 6 bases; unmatched junction bases: 4. The CDR3 is CSARGLAGEREQYF. CDR3 DNA: TGCAGTGCTAGGGGACTAGCGGGAGAACGCGAGCAGTACTTC.

The rearrangement joins TRBV5-6 to TRBJ2-7; TRBD1 is a possible D gene (5 bases). The germline V gene has CDR1 SGHDT and CDR2 YYEEEE. The CDR3 totals 15 residues. The V end lost 4 bases, the J end lost 0 bases, and 14 bases lay between the germline ends. As DNA, the CDR3 is TGTGCCAGCAGCCAGGACACTTACAGCTCCTACGAGCAGTACTTC. This sequence encodes CASSQDTYSSYEQYF.